This T cell receptor beta chain was identified in a study of T-cell reconstitution after alpha-beta-depleted transplantation in children. V was trimmed by 7 bases and J by 7 bases, leaving 16 bases between them. In germline, CDR1 is SQVTM, CDR2 ANQGSEA. The CDR3 length is 12 residues. Construction of the TCRbeta library involved unique molecular identifiers. TCRdb fed the PCR reads into MiXCR, producing one record per CDR3 protein. The sample lists hundreds of thousands of distinct CDR3 sequences, under 15% occurring once. On this clonotype: Its antigen is currently unknown.

Broader study findings: Expanded graft clones, several hundred of them, were reportedly the source of alpha-beta T cells about two months after transplant. It was newly produced T cells that mostly accounted for T-cell counts and diversity one year after transplant.

The specimen was PBMCs, collected before TCRalphabeta/CD19-depleted stem cell transplant. The V gene is TRBV29-1, the J gene TRBJ1-1, with D perhaps matching TRBD1 (5 bases). The clonotype comes from a girl aged 2 to 9 with congenital amegakaryocytic thrombocytopenia, due to receive a stem cell transplant. The CDR3: CSGLWGGGEAFF. In nucleotides, the CDR3 is TGCAGCGGACTGTGGGGGGGAGGTGAAGCTTTCTTT.